These 6 T cell receptor beta chains came from one sample sequenced in a study of T cell responses to AZD1222 COVID-19 vaccine. Generated by immunoSEQ multiplex PCR, the TCRdb table keeps only in-frame clones and is missing some. Of roughly 120,000 clones listed, more than 70% are singletons. The sample here was peripheral blood, taken 28 days after the second AZD1222 dose. These receptor sequences come from an adult who received the AZD1222 COVID-19 vaccine.

The V gene is TRBV4-1, the J gene TRBJ1-1, with no clear D. In germline, CDR1 is MGHRA, CDR2 YSYEKL. The CDR3 runs 14 residues. V lost 7 bases and J 0 bases, leaving 12 bases between the germline ends. The CDR3 DNA sequence: TGCGCCAGCACCCGTTTGGGATTGAACACTGAAGCTTTCTTT. Translation gives CASTRLGLNTEAFF.

This chain links TRBV30 with TRBJ1-5; possible D gene TRBD1, 5 bases. Germline V gives CDR1 GTSNPN, CDR2 SVGIG (reference sequence). The CDR3 contains 14 residues. V shed 3 bases and J shed 6 bases, with 15 bases lying between them. The CDR3 nucleotides read TGTGCCTGGAGAGGATCAGGGTTCGGTCAGCCCCAGCATTTT. The encoded protein is CAWRGSGFGQPQHF.

CDR3 protein: CASSLATGGGGFF. CDR3 bases: TGTGCCAGCAGTTTAGCCACAGGGGGCGGGGGTTTCTTT. The V and J genes are TRBV12-3 or TRBV12-4 and TRBJ1-1, with TRBD1 matching over 9 bases. The CDR3 is made up of 13 amino acids. V gave up 0 bases and J gave up 13 bases; unmatched junction bases: 6.

The rearrangement links TRBV27 to TRBJ1-5, with a tentative D call TRBD1 (5 bases). The germline gives CDR1 MNHEY, CDR2 SMNVEV (reference sequence). This CDR3 has 14 residues. Trimming removed 5 bases at V and 5 bases at J, with 13 bases between. In DNA form, the CDR3 reads TGTGCCAGCAGTGGGGGGTTTGGGGATCAGCCCCAGCATTTT. Amino acids: CASSGGFGDQPQHF.

This chain joins TRBV4-1 and TRBJ2-2; 10 bases match TRBD1. The CDR3 runs 17 residues. CDR1 MGHRA and CDR2 YSYEKL come from the germline V gene. V trimming: 2 bases; J trimming: 4 bases; junction bases outside the gene matches: 7. CDR3 bases: TGCGCCAGCAGCCAAACCCGGGACAGGGGCCCCACCGGGGAGCTGTTTTTT. Its translation: CASSQTRDRGPTGELFF.

This chain connects TRBV5-1 to TRBJ1-1; a weak D match, TRBD1 (5 bases). The germline V gene encodes CDR1 SGHRS and CDR2 YFSETQ. The CDR3 loop spans 13 amino acids. Trimming shortened V by 4 bases and J by 4 bases, and 11 bases separated the two germline ends. This chain's CDR3 is CASSEPGTTEAFF. Here the CDR3 DNA reads TGCGCCAGCAGCGAACCAGGGACCACTGAAGCTTTCTTT. The whole variable domain, remainder taken from reference TRBV5-1 and TRBJ1-1, is KAGVTQTPRYLIKTRGQQVTLSCSPISGHRSVSWYQQTPGQGLQFLFEYFSETQRNKGNFPGRFSGRQFSNSRSEMNVSTLELGDSALYLCASSEPGTTEAFFGQGTRLTVV.